These 20 T cell receptor beta chains were all obtained from the same sample, sequenced in a study of shared clonotypes between healthy human individuals. Measured with immunoSEQ multiplex PCR; TCRdb has only the in-frame clones, and not every one. The table shows about 1 million clones, with under 80% occurring only once. Material: memory CD4+ T cells sorted from blood. Subset of the sample: CD45RA-negative fraction. The source of these receptors is a man aged 18 to 29 in good health.

The genes are TRBV6-5 and TRBJ1-1, with 8 bases identical to TRBD1. The length of the CDR3 is 15 residues. Unmatched junction bases numbered 7, after V lost 4 bases and J lost 3 bases. Per the germline V gene, CDR1 is MNHEY and CDR2 is SVGAGI. The CDR3 loop reads CASSFTGQGHTEAFF. DNA of the CDR3: TGTGCCAGCAGTTTCACTGGACAGGGACACACTGAAGCTTTCTTT.

This chain links TRBV9 with TRBJ2-6; D possibly corresponds to TRBD1 (5 bases). This CDR3 contains 17 residues. Germline-derived CDR1 and CDR2 are SGDLS and YYNGEE. V was clipped by 1 base and J by 0 bases, with 11 bases between them. The chain's CDR3 is CASSVSQTDSGANVLTF. DNA for the CDR3: TGTGCCAGCAGCGTATCCCAGACAGACTCTGGGGCCAACGTCCTGACTTTC. The variable domain in full, completed from reference TRBV9 and TRBJ2-6, reads DSGVTQTPKHLITATGQRVTLRCSPRSGDLSVYWYQQSLDQGLQFLIQYYNGEERAKGNILERFSAQQFPDLHSELNLSSLELGDSALYFCASSVSQTDSGANVLTFGAGSRLTVL.

This clone was detected a few times. The same CDR3 is also encoded by other DNA sequences in this sample. V gene TRBV30 combines with J gene TRBJ1-1; D may be TRBD1 (6 bases). The CDR3 runs 13 residues. With 1 base removed from V and 5 bases from J, the gap between germline ends came to 11 bases. Germline V gene sequence: CDR1 GTSNPN, CDR2 SVGIG (reference sequence). The CDR3, as DNA: TGTGCCTGGAGTGAACAGGGAGGAACTGAAGCTTTCTTT. This gives the protein CAWSEQGGTEAFF.

V usage is TRBV4-3 and J usage is TRBJ1-6, with D maybe TRBD1 (5 bases). Per germline, CDR1 LGHNA and CDR2 YSLEER. This CDR3 comprises 14 residues. V was trimmed by 4 bases and J by 8 bases, leaving 12 bases between them. The CDR3 here is CASSRGREDSPLHF. CDR3 DNA: TGCGCCAGCAGCCGAGGCAGGGAGGATTCACCCCTCCACTTT.

This chain joins TRBV2 and TRBJ1-3; 9 bases align to TRBD1. There are 14 residues in the CDR3. Losses at the gene ends were 10 bases for V and 1 base for J; bases not matched to a gene: 5. CDR1 and CDR2 (germline): SNHLY, FYNNEI. CDR3 protein: CATRQGVSGNTIYF. The CDR3 DNA is TGTGCCACCCGACAGGGGGTATCTGGAAACACCATATATTTT. The entire variable domain, with the rest obtained from reference TRBV2 and TRBJ1-3, is as follows: EPEVTQTPSHQVTQMGQEVILRCVPISNHLYFYWYRQILGQKVEFLVSFYNNEISEKSEIFDDQFSVERPDGSNFTLKIRSTKLEDSAMYFCATRQGVSGNTIYFGEGSWLTVV.

The CDR3 DNA sequence: TGCGCCAGCAGCTTGGAGAGACAGGGTGGCGGGGAGCTGTTTTTT. Amino acid sequence: CASSLERQGGGELFF. The J gene is TRBJ2-2, the V gene TRBV5-1; 7 nucleotides line up with TRBD1. There are 15 residues in the CDR3. Germline CDR1 SGHRS, CDR2 YFSETQ. Losses at the gene ends were 0 bases for V and 7 bases for J; bases not matched to a gene: 6.

This clone was seen only a few times. The chain links TRBV15 to TRBJ1-4; no definite D call. The V gene's germline CDR1 is LNHNV and CDR2 YYDKDF (reference sequence). V gave up 0 bases and J gave up 7 bases, with 6 bases separating them. The CDR3 loop spans 13 amino acids. The CDR3 region is CATSRDQVEKLFF. The CDR3 region has the DNA TGTGCCACCAGCAGAGATCAAGTTGAAAAACTGTTTTTT.

This clone has just one count. This chain joins TRBV7-8 and TRBJ1-1; D gene unclear. The germline gives CDR1 SGHVS, CDR2 FQNEAQ. CDR3 size: 20 residues. V lost 4 bases and J 1 base, leaving 28 bases between the germline ends. The chain's CDR3 is CASSYRSFGASRGSNTEAFF. The CDR3 nucleotides are TGTGCCAGCAGCTACCGGTCGTTTGGTGCATCACGGGGTTCGAACACTGAAGCTTTCTTT.

The chain joins TRBV14 to TRBJ1-2, with a possible D match to TRBD1 (5 bases). The CDR3 length is 16 residues. Germline loops: CDR1 SGHDN, CDR2 FVKESK. V was cut by 3 bases and J by 5 bases, with 19 bases left in between. The chain's CDR3 is CASSQYRQGQLYGYTF. For the CDR3, the DNA is TGTGCCAGCAGCCAGTACCGGCAGGGCCAATTATATGGCTACACCTTC.

The rearrangement uses TRBV12-5 and TRBJ2-7; D might be TRBD1 (5 bases). CDR1 and CDR2 (germline): LGHNT, FRNRAP. The length of the CDR3 is 14 residues. The V and J ends lost 7 bases and 3 bases respectively, with 16 bases between them. The CDR3 region has the DNA TGTGCTAGTGCTTCAGGGCCCCCGAACTACGAGCAGTACTTC. Residues: CASASGPPNYEQYF.

This sequence joins TRBV6-1 and TRBJ1-1; no clear D gene. Trimming removed 7 bases from V and 1 base from J, with 4 bases in between. The CDR3 has 11 residues. Germline CDR1 is MNHNS and CDR2 is SASEGT. This chain's CDR3 is CASIWNTEAFF. As DNA, the CDR3 is TGTGCCAGCATTTGGAACACTGAAGCTTTCTTT.

The gene calls are TRBV7-2 and TRBJ2-5, with D possibly TRBD1 on 6 matching bases. V lost 5 bases and J lost 0, with 10 bases in between. The V gene's germline CDR1 is SGHTA and CDR2 FQGNSA. This CDR3 contains 14 residues. The CDR3 nucleotides read TGTGCCAGCAGCCGTAACAGGGACCAAGAGACCCAGTACTTC. Its translation: CASSRNRDQETQYF.

This clone was picked up one time. The rearrangement links TRBV19 to TRBJ1-1, with D unresolved. Germline loops: CDR1 LNHDA, CDR2 SQIVND (reference sequence). Trimming removed 0 bases from V and 9 bases from J, with 14 bases in between. The CDR3 extends over 14 amino acids. CDR3 residues: CASSIDRLGMKAFF. CDR3 DNA sequence: TGTGCCAGTAGTATAGATAGACTAGGGATGAAAGCTTTCTTT. The variable domain in full, with the rest retrieved from reference TRBV19 and TRBJ1-1, is DGGITQSPKYLFRKEGQNVTLSCEQNLNHDAMYWYRQDPGQGLRLIYYSQIVNDFQKGDIAEGYSVSREKKESFPLTVTSAQKNPTAFYLCASSIDRLGMKAFFGQGTRLTVV.

The genes are TRBV7-9 and TRBJ2-7; D call uncertain. Germline lookup yields CDR1 SEHNR and CDR2 FQNEAQ (reference sequence). The CDR3 has 11 residues. Trimming took 1 base from V and 5 from J, leaving 3 bases between them. CDR3 DNA sequence: TGTGCCAGCAGCTTAGGAGACGAGCAGTACTTC. It yields the protein CASSLGDEQYF.

This clone has a single count. The chain employs TRBV2 and TRBJ1-2; D gene ambiguous. V was pared by 6 bases and J by 5 bases, with 13 bases between. Germline V gene lookup returns CDR1 SNHLY and CDR2 FYNNEI. The CDR3 is 13 residues long. CDR3 sequence reads: CASRREGGYGYTF. The DNA of the CDR3 is TGTGCCAGCAGGAGGGAGGGAGGTTATGGCTACACCTTC.

Here the CDR3 DNA reads TGTGCCAGCAGCTACCCTCAGGCGGGGGCGGAGACCCAGTACTTC. Its translation is CASSYPQAGAETQYF. The chain is built from TRBV11-2 and TRBJ2-5; possible D gene TRBD2, 7 bases. Trimming removed 4 bases from V and 5 bases from J, with 17 bases in between. In germline, CDR1 is SGHAT, CDR2 FQNNGV. The CDR3 runs 15 residues.

This chain joins TRBV5-6 and TRBJ1-2; tentatively, D is TRBD1 (6 bases). The CDR3 is 14 amino acids. V gave up 4 bases and J gave up 2 bases, with 12 bases separating them. Germline V gene data show CDR1 as SGHDT and CDR2 as YYEEEE. The CDR3 loop reads CASSLKGQNYGYTF. Here the CDR3 DNA reads TGTGCCAGCAGCCTTAAAGGACAGAACTATGGCTACACCTTC.

This clone came up a few times. The same CDR3 also results from other DNA sequences found in this sample. The chain joins TRBV5-1 to TRBJ2-1; weak D call: TRBD1 (6 bases). The germline gives CDR1 SGHRS, CDR2 YFSETQ. V lost 0 bases to trimming and J lost 1 base, with 8 bases between them. The CDR3 extends over 15 amino acids. In nucleotides, the CDR3 is TGCGCCAGCAGCTTGGGACAGGTGTCCTACAATGAGCAGTTCTTC. As protein: CASSLGQVSYNEQFF.

The rearrangement links TRBV5-1 to TRBJ2-4; 10 positions match TRBD1. The J segment lost 3 bases and the V segment lost 3 bases, leaving 6 bases of the junction unmatched. CDR1 is SGHRS, CDR2 YFSETQ, per germline. The CDR3 consists of 16 residues. The CDR3 DNA reads TGCGCCAGCAGCTCGGGACAGGGGATTGTCAAAAACATTCAGTACTTC. Amino acids: CASSSGQGIVKNIQYF.

V usage is TRBV6-5 and J usage is TRBJ1-2, with D possibly TRBD1 on 6 matching bases. V was shortened by 5 bases and J by 5 bases, with 15 bases between the two germline ends. The CDR3 is made up of 14 amino acids. Germline V gene lookup returns CDR1 MNHEY and CDR2 SVGAGI. The chain's CDR3 is CASSPDRQPYGYTF. The CDR3 region has the DNA TGTGCCAGCAGTCCAGACAGGCAACCGTATGGCTACACCTTC.